Each of the 8 T cell receptor beta chains below was sequenced from the same sample in a study of control samples from healthy donors and cancer patients. TCRdb's table, derived via immunoSEQ multiplex PCR, lists solely in-frame clones and lacks some. The sample records 150,000 to 200,000 clones, roughly 91% being singletons. Material: blood. The receptors stem from a woman aged 25 to 39 in good health.

The rearrangement links TRBV30 to TRBJ2-1; D call uncertain. Germline V lookup: CDR1 GTSNPN, CDR2 SVGIG (reference sequence). The germline V and J ends were trimmed by 2 bases and 6 bases, with 8 bases remaining between them. The CDR3 covers 12 residues. The CDR3 reads CAWSLALNEQFF. The DNA for the CDR3 is TGTGCCTGGAGTTTAGCTCTCAATGAGCAGTTCTTC.

V gene TRBV19 combines with J gene TRBJ1-1; TRBD1 matches 9 bases. CDR3 size: 15 residues. Trimming cost V 6 bases and J 1 base; bases outside gene matches: 6. Per the germline V gene, CDR1 is LNHDA and CDR2 is SQIVND (reference sequence). The CDR3 protein is CASSTGQGTNTEAFF. The CDR3 DNA reads TGTGCCAGTAGCACCGGACAGGGGACGAACACTGAAGCTTTCTTT.

This rearrangement joins TRBV7-2 to TRBJ2-2, with a weak D call TRBD2 (6 bases). The germline CDR1 and CDR2 sequences are SGHTA and FQGNSA. The CDR3 loop spans 14 amino acids. The V end was cut by 1 base, the J end by 3 bases, with 6 bases between. The CDR3 nucleotides are TGTGCCAGCAGCTTAGGGGACTACACCGGGGAGCTGTTTTTT. Translating gives CASSLGDYTGELFF.

The DNA for the CDR3 is TGTGCCAGTAGGGGAAGCAATCAGCCCCAGCATTTT. Translating it yields CASRGSNQPQHF. The chain links TRBV19 to TRBJ1-5; D unclear. Per the germline V gene, CDR1 is LNHDA and CDR2 is SQIVND (reference sequence). The CDR3 contains 12 residues. Trimming removed 6 bases at V and 1 base at J, with 4 bases between.

The chain uses TRBV6-6 and TRBJ2-1; no clear D. The CDR3 covers 12 residues. CDR1 and CDR2 (germline): MNHNY, SVGAGI (reference sequence). V dropped 6 bases and J dropped 4 bases, with 7 bases sitting between them. CDR3 sequence reads: CASSPLYNEQFF. The CDR3 coding sequence is TGTGCCAGCAGCCCCCTGTACAATGAGCAGTTCTTC.

V and J are TRBV6-5 and TRBJ2-5; TRBD2 agrees at 7 bases. V was clipped by 0 bases and J by 2 bases; unmatched bases: 3. Germline assignment: CDR1 MNHEY and CDR2 SVGAGI. The CDR3 has 15 residues. The CDR3 here is CASSYSGGWQETQYF. The CDR3 nucleotides are TGTGCCAGCAGTTACTCGGGAGGGTGGCAAGAGACCCAGTACTTC.

J is TRBJ2-7 and V is TRBV27; D is possibly TRBD1 or TRBD2 (5 bases each). Per the germline V gene, CDR1 is MNHEY and CDR2 is SMNVEV (reference sequence). V was cut by 5 bases and J by 3 bases, with 14 bases left in between. This CDR3 region has 14 residues. CDR3 residues: CASSLRDGYYEQYF. The CDR3 DNA reads as TGTGCCAGCAGTCTCCGGGACGGTTACTACGAGCAGTACTTC.

The chain uses TRBV25-1 and TRBJ1-2, with 7 bases aligning to TRBD1. The CDR3 runs 14 residues. Trimming removed 3 bases from V and 4 bases from J; junction bases left unmatched: 5. The germline V gene has CDR1 MGHDK and CDR2 SYGVNS. In nucleotides, the CDR3 is TGTGCCAGCAGTGACGGACAGGACGGCTATGGCTACACCTTC. It yields the protein CASSDGQDGYGYTF.